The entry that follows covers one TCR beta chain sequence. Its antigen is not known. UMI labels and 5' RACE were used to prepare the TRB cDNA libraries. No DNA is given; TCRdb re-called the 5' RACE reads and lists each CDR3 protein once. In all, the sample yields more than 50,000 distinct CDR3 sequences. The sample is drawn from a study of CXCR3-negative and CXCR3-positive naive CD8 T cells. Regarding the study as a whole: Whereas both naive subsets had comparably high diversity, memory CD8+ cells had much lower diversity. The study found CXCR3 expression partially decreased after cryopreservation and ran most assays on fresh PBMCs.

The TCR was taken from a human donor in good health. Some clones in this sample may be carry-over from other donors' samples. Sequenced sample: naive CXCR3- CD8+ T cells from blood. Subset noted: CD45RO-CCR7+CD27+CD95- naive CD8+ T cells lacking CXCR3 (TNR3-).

The CDR3 protein is CSVEVAVPYEQYF. The chain is built from TRBV29-1 and TRBJ2-7. Looked up from germline, CDR1 is SQVTM and CDR2 is ANQGSEA. CDR3 size: 13 residues.